This T cell receptor beta chain was sequenced in a study of PD-1 blockade in classical Hodgkin lymphoma. Broader study findings: Undefined causes, possibly disease activity or prior therapy, underlie the repertoire differences. For complete responders, baseline diversity was comparable to that of newly diagnosed patients.

Generated by immunoSEQ multiplex PCR, the TCRdb table keeps only in-frame clones and is missing some. The table lists tens of thousands of clones, just under 80% of them singletons, with 37% in the top ten. J gave up 4 bases and V 5 bases, and 14 bases lay outside the gene matches. Germline CDR1 SGHRS, CDR2 YFSETQ. The CDR3 is 16 residues long. The time point denotes: cycle 4 day 1 (C4D1), after 6 weeks of nivolumab. Every patient was affected by relapse after autologous stem cell transplantation, while exposure to brentuximab vedotin was not uniform. Notes on this clone: Antigen: not known.

This chain connects TRBV5-1 to TRBJ1-2; TRBD1 matches 7 bases. This receptor was taken from a human donor with classical Hodgkin lymphoma. The sample here was peripheral blood mononuclear cells (PBMCs), taken before the fourth cycle of nivolumab. The CDR3 DNA reads as TGCGCCAGCAGGAAGACCGGGACAGCGGCTTCCTATGGCTACACCTTC. It specifies CASRKTGTAASYGYTF. The variable domain in full, with the rest retrieved from reference TRBV5-1 and TRBJ1-2, is KAGVTQTPRYLIKTRGQQVTLSCSPISGHRSVSWYQQTPGQGLQFLFEYFSETQRNKGNFPGRFSGRQFSNSRSEMNVSTLELGDSALYLCASRKTGTAASYGYTFGSGTRLTVV.